This T cell receptor (beta chain) was sequenced during a study of cytomegalovirus exposure and HLA in healthy donors (dated by TCRdb to 2015 to 2018). For context, the study as a whole: An earlier analysis of 550 to 700 of the donors reported more than 250 Gb of sequence data and 117 million unique TCR beta sequences from 150 million to 200 million T cells. An early release that covered roughly 600 HLA-typed donors contained approximately 300 gigabases of sequencing data and some 87 million unique TCR sequences. Among the approximately 430 genotyped donors, approximately 77% belonged to the genetic ancestry cluster associated with self-reported Caucasian donors. The study was designed to test whether signatures of past pathogen exposure could be identified by cataloging public T cell receptors. The study used immunosequencing to profile the T cell repertoires of about 670 subjects and linked those repertoires to cytomegalovirus serostatus. A separate validation cohort of about 110 different subjects was used in addition to the 666-subject first cohort. High-throughput TCR immunosequencing, statistical association of individual TCRs with disease status, and machine learning were combined to predict cytomegalovirus infection status. A later analysis re-examined previously published TCR beta repertoires from 500 to 700 donors and added high-resolution HLA genotyping to investigate patterns of TCR occurrence. Rather than using new phenotypic data, the later analysis identified candidate immune exposures from TCR beta sequences and from how often those sequences occurred across donors. To decide whether each TCR beta V gene segment behaved as functional or pseudogenic, an earlier analysis of several hundred of the donors relied on high-throughput TCR beta sequencing. Donor age, sex, ethnicity and CMV serostatus were compiled together with the repertoire data. A later genetic analysis used genome-wide SNP genotypes for about three fifths of the 666 donors, treating that subset as a discovery cohort. Every repertoire in the discovery cohort had been generated on one and the same sequencing platform. Both class I and class II loci were covered by HLA typing, at four-digit resolution. The number of donors typed differed by locus, with 629-630 for A, B, C, DRB1 and DQB1, 522 for DQA1, over 600 for DPA1, and approximately 470 for DPB1. Roughly five DR-DQ haplotypes were handled as single units for association and clustering, since linkage in the cohort was strong. Across approximately 400 genotyped donors of the cohort, an average of roughly 230,000 unique TCR beta nucleotide sequences per donor were sequenced, and roughly 18% of those sequences were non-productive. General study outcomes and caveats: The only immune exposure information available for the cohort was CMV serostatus. In a later analysis, HLA-associated TCR beta chains were found to be more clonally expanded and to have lower generation probabilities than equally common non-associated chains. Linkage disequilibrium might explain the correlated functional status among segregating V segments, but an unknown experimental factor could not be excluded. V-gene and J-gene trimming of TCR beta chains was associated with a missense DCLRE1C variant in a later genetic analysis, and the association was replicated in an independent cohort. The presence/absence analyses assumed that sequencing depth was roughly uniform across donors, and that assumption may not be true. In a later analysis, most CMV-associated TCR beta chains were found to appear HLA-restricted, with HLA associations seemingly driven largely by CMV exposure. The classifier was reported to diagnose cytomegalovirus status with high specificity and sensitivity in both the original cohort and the validation cohort. Three of the identified cytomegalovirus-associated TCR beta chains were confirmed in vitro to be specific for cytomegalovirus antigens. Specific HLA alleles were associated with 15,000 to 20,000 TCR beta sequences at a false discovery rate of 0.05 in a later analysis. A further reported finding was that TCR beta sequences accurately predicted the HLA-A and HLA-B alleles for most subjects in the first cohort. HLA typing was unavailable for some donors at each locus, so association tests used only the typed subset. The study gave a list of 150 to 200 TCR beta chains associated with cytomegalovirus. The 87-base-pair reads could not distinguish some IMGT-functional V segments, including TRBV6-2 and TRBV6-3, so those segments were excluded. The authors suggested that the approach could potentially be generalized to other disease states and immunological phenotypes. Broadly in line with IMGT annotations, most TCR beta V segments showed up in productive rearrangements about 87% or about 30% of the time in an earlier analysis of 587 of the donors. While some public TCRs were present in many individuals, most TCR sequences turned up only very rarely across donors. In a later analysis, the rate of TCR association differed among HLA loci, with DRB1 alleles having the most associated TCRs and HLA-C alleles having the fewest. A cluster of highly shared sequence variants was judged likely to represent a technical artifact of the sequencing pipeline. Over 15 rarely observed V segments, including chromosome 9 orphons, were excluded from the earlier analysis of some 590 of the donors because counts were too low. Assigning TCR associations to individual alleles was difficult when HLA alleles, especially DR and DQ, strongly co-occurred. In this cohort, only TCR beta chains were sequenced, and detectable features were limited by the absence of alpha or paired-chain data. Compared with the 666-donor mean, donors in an Asian-associated ancestry cluster had fewer N-insertions in productive TCRs, according to a later genetic analysis. According to a later analysis, parvovirus B19, influenza, CMV and Epstein-Barr virus appeared linked to several top co-occurrence clusters.

Receptor libraries were prepared by the immunoSEQ multiplex PCR assay. For the multiplex PCR, a mixture combining 60 forward primers for TCR Vbeta segments and 13 reverse primers for TCR Jbeta segments was used. The CDR3 region of rearranged TCR beta genes was amplified from genomic DNA by a multiplex PCR assay. The Illumina HiSeq System was used to sequence the amplified TCR beta libraries as 87-base-pair reads. Per the authors' processing: Across the 640 or so repertoires, a later analysis counted around 80 million unique TCR beta chains, roughly 11 million of which were shared by at least two donors. Raw reads were error-corrected and collapsed into unique sequences with a nearest-neighbor algorithm that merged closely related sequences to remove PCR and sequencing errors. CDR3 sequences were aligned to IMGT reference sequences to assign V, D and J gene segments. Each retained sequence needed at least a six-nucleotide match to both a V gene segment and a J gene segment. A rearrangement was called productive if the CDR3 had no stop codons and remained in frame with V and J, and every other rearrangement was called non-productive. CDR3 was defined according to IMGT convention as the region running from the second conserved V-encoded cysteine to the conserved J-encoded phenylalanine. In an earlier analysis of around 570 of the donors, sequences lacking an unambiguous match to a single V gene segment were excluded. An earlier analysis of approximately 590 of the donors classified V segments as functional when productive rearrangements were above 56.7% and as segregating when the standard deviation between donors was above 5%. A statistical classification framework was built to diagnose cytomegalovirus status from the catalog of TCR beta chain sequences. In a later analysis, TCR nucleotide sequences were compared against IMGT/GENE-DB human TR gene sequences so that V and J genes could be assigned. Using the TCRdist pipeline, a later analysis assigned CDR3 sequences along with most-parsimonious VDJ recombination scenarios. In a later analysis, each TCR beta chain was defined by its CDR3 amino acid sequence together with its V-gene family, and reads lacking a unique V-gene family were excluded. As a way to deal with suspected cross-contamination and a sequencing artifact, a later analysis dropped hundreds of nucleotide sequences that were highly shared and had low generation probability. A later analysis calculated a clonal expansion index for each public chain from normalized within-repertoire ranks of inferred template counts. A later analysis computed generation probabilities with a VDJ recombination model fitted to out-of-frame rearrangements, and checked the results against IGoR. In a later analysis, TCR-TCR, TCR-HLA and TCR-CMV co-occurrence was scored with hypergeometric tests, and a repertoire-size bias correction was applied to TCR pairs. False discovery rates were estimated in a later analysis by permuting HLA or CMV assignments 20 times. In a later analysis, co-occurring TCRs were grouped using DBSCAN, and TCRdist sequence similarity was added for clustering within HLA-allele-positive subsets. Repertoires with fewer than 30,000 or more than 120,000 public chains, plus five repertoires with anomalous nucleotide sharing, were excluded from co-occurrence clustering. TCRdb provides this immuneACCESS table in a form limited to in-frame rearrangements. Some clones are lacking; in checked studies, under half of them reflect an unresolved V gene, and why the rest are absent is not known. The V and J calls and the clone size are those of that table, but D and trimming were determined from the DNA. Recorded for this sample are about 120,000 clones; about 75% of them occurred a single time. The biggest ten clones account for about 30% of the sample.

About this clone itself: Its cognate antigen has yet to be identified. Base qualities are not provided; no much larger clone lies one nucleotide away.

The cohort consisted of 666 healthy bone marrow donors. All cohort members were sampled while nominally healthy, although unrecorded immune exposures were likely present. The donor tested CMV seropositive and was one of the 289 seropositive cohort members. A peripheral blood sample was collected from each donor, and TCR beta sequencing was performed on peripheral blood mononuclear cells. Genomic DNA extraction from the blood cell samples was performed with the Qiagen DNeasy Blood Extraction Kit. V is trimmed back by 2 bases and J by 4 bases, and the junction contains 2 bases that no gene match accounts for. There are 15 amino acids in the CDR3, from cysteine to phenylalanine inclusive. The kept DNA is CDR3 alone, 45 bases in frame from the first base. Looking up the germline V gene (reference sequence) yields CDR1 MNHNY and CDR2 SVGAGI.

This receptor was taken from a man aged 55-75 years in good health and CMV-seropositive. The receptor chain draws on TRBV6-6 and TRBJ2-5, with 12 bases aligning to TRBD2. Sequencing used PBMCs. DNA sequence: TGTGCCAGCAGTTACGAGACTAGCGGGAGAGAGACCCAGTACTTC. This codes for CASSYETSGRETQYF.